Below, 24 T cell receptor beta chains from the same sample are listed, as sequenced in a study of Ad26.COV2.S vaccination and SARS-CoV-2 variants. Treatment noted: some 20 received Ad26.COV2.S at low or high dose, single or two shots; several received placebo; per-sample allocation not given. Repertoires come from day 63 after the first vaccine or placebo injection. Using immunoSEQ multiplex PCR, the repertoire was profiled, and TCRdb retains in-frame clones only, with some absent. In the table there are around 350,000 clones, 80% to 90% of which are singletons. The specimen comprised peripheral blood, sampled in a trial of Ad26.COV2.S vaccine versus placebo. All receptors derive from a person aged 18-65 years who received the Ad26.COV2.S COVID-19 vaccine or a placebo.

This chain links TRBV3-1 (or the pseudogene TRBV3-2) with TRBJ1-2; the D is unclear. This CDR3 has 12 amino acids. Per the germline V gene, CDR1 is LGHDT and CDR2 is YNNKEL (reference sequence). With 5 bases removed from V and 2 bases from J, the gap between germline ends came to 6 bases. The chain's CDR3 is CASSRENYGYTF. The CDR3 nucleotides read TGTGCCAGCAGCAGGGAGAACTATGGCTACACCTTC.

CDR3 bases: TGTGCCAGCGGGGTGGCCCGGACGGAAAAACTGTTTTTT. It specifies CASGVARTEKLFF. The J gene is TRBJ1-4, the V gene TRBV27, with unresolved D. The CDR3 totals 13 residues. Trimming pared 8 bases from V and 8 bases from J, leaving 15 bases between. The germline V gene has CDR1 MNHEY and CDR2 SMNVEV (reference sequence).

The sample holds one count of this clone. Within the sample, other DNA sequences also encode this same CDR3. The V and J genes are TRBV7-9 and TRBJ1-1; D perhaps matches TRBD1 (5 bases). Germline V CDR1 and CDR2: SEHNR, FQNEAQ (reference sequence). The CDR3 covers 13 residues. V was trimmed by 5 bases and J by 4 bases, leaving 11 bases between them. Written as DNA, the CDR3 is TGTGCCAGCAGCCCGCAGGGAGGCACTGAAGCTTTCTTT. Its protein is CASSPQGGTEAFF. Based on the CDR3 plus reference TRBV7-9 and TRBJ1-1, the full variable domain is DTGVSQNPRHKITKRGQNVTFRCDPISEHNRLYWYRQTLGQGPEFLTYFQNEAQLEKSRLLSDRFSAERPKGSFSTLEIQRTEQGDSAMYLCASSPQGGTEAFFGQGTRLTVV.

The V gene is TRBV7-2, the J gene TRBJ2-7; D is unresolved. The V end lost 5 bases, the J end lost 6 bases, and 17 bases lay between the germline ends. The CDR3 length is 14 residues. Germline V gene lookup returns CDR1 SGHTA and CDR2 FQGNSA. CDR3 DNA sequence: TGTGCCAGCAGCCACCTGCAGGTGGGAACCGAGCAGTACTTC. Translated, it gives CASSHLQVGTEQYF.

The chain uses TRBV13 and TRBJ1-1; TRBD1 aligns across 9 bases. V was clipped by 4 bases and J by 9 bases; unmatched bases: 12. The CDR3 consists of 15 residues. Germline V lookup: CDR1 PRHDT, CDR2 FYEKMQ (reference sequence). CDR3 region: CASSSRLQGAGKAFF. CDR3 DNA sequence: TGTGCCAGCAGCTCACGCCTACAGGGGGCGGGTAAAGCTTTCTTT.

The chain joins TRBV28 to TRBJ2-7, with 7 bases matching TRBD1. The CDR3 extends over 15 amino acids. Germline lookup yields CDR1 MDHEN and CDR2 SYDVKM. V shed 2 bases and J 3 bases; nucleotides not matched to a gene: 7. The CDR3 sequence: CASSLLGTENYEQYF. The CDR3, as DNA: TGTGCCAGCAGTTTACTCGGGACAGAGAACTACGAGCAGTACTTC.

The chain employs TRBV19 and TRBJ2-3; D is perhaps TRBD1 or TRBD2 (5 bases each). V lost 8 bases, J lost 0 bases, and 18 bases lay in between. CDR1 is LNHDA, CDR2 SQIVND, per germline (reference sequence). The CDR3 is 16 amino acids. CDR3 coding DNA: TGTGCCAGTGGGGACCTCCGAGTACCTAGCACAGATACGCAGTATTTT. Its translation: CASGDLRVPSTDTQYF.

The V call is TRBV7-2, the J call TRBJ2-7; perhaps TRBD1 as D (5 bases). The CDR3 runs to 15 residues. V gave up 1 base and J gave up 3 bases, with 13 bases separating them. CDR1 and CDR2 (germline): SGHTA, FQGNSA. The CDR3 nucleotides read TGTGCCAGCAGCTTAGGTCTCAGGGAAAACTACGAGCAGTACTTC. This encodes CASSLGLRENYEQYF. Supplemented by reference TRBV7-2 and TRBJ2-7, the full variable domain reads GAGVSQSPSNKVTEKGKDVELRCDPISGHTALYWYRQSLGQGLEFLIYFQGNSAPDKSGLPSDRFSAERTGGSVSTLTIQRTQQEDSAVYLCASSLGLRENYEQYFGPGTRLTVT.

This chain connects TRBV27 to TRBJ1-1; D gene uncertain. The CDR3 is made up of 15 amino acids. CDR1 is MNHEY, CDR2 SMNVEV, per germline (reference sequence). V shed 1 base and J shed 1 base, with 10 bases lying between them. CDR3 sequence reads: CASSLYGSANTEAFF. CDR3 DNA sequence: TGTGCCAGCAGTTTATATGGGAGTGCGAACACTGAAGCTTTCTTT.

The genes are TRBV19 and TRBJ2-7, with TRBD2 identical over 8 bases. Germline V gene sequence: CDR1 LNHDA, CDR2 SQIVND (reference sequence). The CDR3 runs 15 residues. The J segment lost 0 bases and the V segment lost 5 bases, leaving 6 bases of the junction unmatched. The CDR3 sequence is CASSPGLAYSYEQYF. In DNA, the CDR3 is TGTGCCAGTAGTCCCGGACTAGCCTACTCCTACGAGCAGTACTTC.

The chain has TRBV6-5 and TRBJ1-1; TRBD1 might be the D (5 bases). The V end lost 6 bases, the J end lost 5 bases, and 13 bases lay between the germline ends. CDR3 length: 13 amino acids. The germline V gene has CDR1 MNHEY and CDR2 SVGAGI. In DNA form, the CDR3 reads TGTGCCAGCAGCCGGGGGTCTTTGACTGAAGCTTTCTTT. It encodes CASSRGSLTEAFF.

The V and J genes are TRBV6-1 and TRBJ1-1; possible D gene TRBD1, 6 bases. The length of the CDR3 is 17 residues. Germline-derived CDR1 and CDR2 are MNHNS and SASEGT. The ends were cut back, 2 bases at V and 4 bases at J, with 20 bases in the middle. The CDR3 DNA is TGTGCCAGCAGTGAAATGGAACAGGGCTCATTCGGCACTGAAGCTTTCTTT. Protein sequence: CASSEMEQGSFGTEAFF.

This chain links TRBV6-4 with TRBJ2-1, with 10 bases fitting TRBD2. Germline V lookup: CDR1 MRHNA, CDR2 SNTAGT. Unmatched junction bases numbered 4, after V lost 4 bases and J lost 7 bases. This CDR3 has 14 amino acids. Written as DNA, the CDR3 is TGTGCCAGCAGTGTAGCGGGAGGACAGAATGAGCAGTTCTTC. Translating it yields CASSVAGGQNEQFF.

The CDR3: CASKQGASTDTQYF. The CDR3 DNA reads as TGTGCCAGCAAACAGGGGGCTTCCACAGATACGCAGTATTTT. The V and J genes are TRBV7-8 and TRBJ2-3, with TRBD1 matching 9 bases. The junction had 4 bases not matched to a gene; V was cut back by 7 bases and J by 2 bases. This CDR3 is built from 14 residues. Germline lookup yields CDR1 SGHVS and CDR2 FQNEAQ.

This chain links TRBV27 with TRBJ2-1; D is perhaps TRBD2 (5 bases). Germline assignment: CDR1 MNHEY and CDR2 SMNVEV (reference sequence). The germline V and J ends were trimmed by 6 bases and 7 bases, with 16 bases remaining between them. The CDR3 contains 14 residues. The CDR3 DNA follows: TGTGCCAGCAGCCCCACAACTAGTTCAAATGAGCAGTTCTTC. Its translation: CASSPTTSSNEQFF.

The chain carries TRBV30 and TRBJ2-1, with D maybe TRBD1 (6 bases). V lost 5 bases to trimming and J lost 4 bases, with 15 bases between them. The CDR3 runs 14 residues. Germline CDR1 is GTSNPN and CDR2 is SVGIG (reference sequence). CDR3 loop: CAWATGSGYNEQFF. Here the CDR3 DNA reads TGTGCCTGGGCCACAGGGTCGGGGTACAATGAGCAGTTCTTC.

This clone was counted a single time. The rearrangement joins TRBV11-2 to TRBJ2-7, with D perhaps matching TRBD2 (5 bases). Trimming removed 4 bases from V and 2 bases from J, with 18 bases in between. Looked up from germline, CDR1 is SGHAT and CDR2 is FQNNGV. The CDR3 sequence is 16 residues long. The CDR3 DNA reads TGTGCCAGCAGCTCCTTAAAGTCGACTAAAACCTACGAGCAGTACTTC. Translation: CASSSLKSTKTYEQYF.

J is TRBJ2-1 and V is TRBV18; D could derive from TRBD1 or TRBD2 (5 bases each). Trimming cost V 3 bases and J 8 bases, with 11 bases left between them. The CDR3 is 13 amino acids. From germline, CDR1 is KGHSH and CDR2 LQKENI. Here the CDR3 DNA reads TGTGCCAGCTCACCGAGGGGTCGGGATGAGCAGTTCTTC. The encoded protein is CASSPRGRDEQFF.

This chain uses TRBV19 with TRBJ1-5; 10 bases line up with TRBD1. The length of the CDR3 is 18 residues. Germline CDR1 and CDR2: LNHDA and SQIVND (reference sequence). V gave up 4 bases and J gave up 1 base; unmatched junction bases: 10. CDR3 loop: CASSRTDRGKGSNQPQHF. Here the CDR3 DNA reads TGTGCCAGTAGTAGAACGGACAGGGGGAAAGGGAGCAATCAGCCCCAGCATTTT.

The chain is built from TRBV4-3 and TRBJ1-5; D uncertain. CDR3 size: 15 residues. V lost 0 bases and J 0 bases, leaving 6 bases between the germline ends. CDR1 and CDR2 from the germline V gene are LGHNA and YSLEER. This CDR3 reads CASSQDMGSNQPQHF. The CDR3 DNA is TGCGCCAGCAGCCAAGATATGGGTAGCAATCAGCCCCAGCATTTT.

The chain has TRBV12-3 or TRBV12-4 and TRBJ1-5; TRBD1 might be the D (5 bases). Trimming pared 1 base from V and 11 bases from J, leaving 12 bases between. The CDR3 totals 13 residues. The CDR3 reads CASSLVGGVAQHF. The CDR3 region has the DNA TGTGCCAGCAGTTTAGTCGGGGGGGTGGCCCAGCATTTT.

The chain joins TRBV5-1 to TRBJ2-5; 8 nucleotides agree with TRBD2. Unmatched junction bases numbered 6, after V lost 4 bases and J lost 4 bases. The CDR3 is 14 residues long. Germline V gives CDR1 SGHRS, CDR2 YFSETQ. The CDR3 region is CASSPAGGRETQYF. The CDR3 region has the DNA TGCGCCAGCAGCCCTGCGGGGGGAAGAGAGACCCAGTACTTC.

The genes are TRBV5-4 and TRBJ2-1; 8 positions match TRBD1. Losses at the gene ends were 3 bases for V and 8 bases for J; bases not matched to a gene: 4. The CDR3 is 13 residues long. CDR1 and CDR2 (germline): SGHNT, YYREEE (reference sequence). CDR3 in DNA: TGTGCCAGCAGCTCGGACAGGGCAGATGAGCAGTTCTTC. Translated, it gives CASSSDRADEQFF. The variable domain in full, completed from reference TRBV5-4 and TRBJ2-1, reads ETGVTQSPTHLIKTRGQQVTLRCSSQSGHNTVSWYQQALGQGPQFIFQYYREEENGRGNFPPRFSGLQFPNYSSELNVNALELDDSALYLCASSSDRADEQFFGPGTRLTVL.

The chain links TRBV11-2 to TRBJ2-1, with TRBD1 matching over 9 bases. Germline V lookup: CDR1 SGHAT, CDR2 FQNNGV. V lost 5 bases to trimming and J lost 3 bases; unmatched junction nucleotides: 11. The CDR3 contains 17 residues. The CDR3 is CASSPHRRDRDYNEQFF. CDR3 nucleotides: TGTGCCAGCAGCCCTCATCGCCGGGACAGGGACTACAATGAGCAGTTCTTC.